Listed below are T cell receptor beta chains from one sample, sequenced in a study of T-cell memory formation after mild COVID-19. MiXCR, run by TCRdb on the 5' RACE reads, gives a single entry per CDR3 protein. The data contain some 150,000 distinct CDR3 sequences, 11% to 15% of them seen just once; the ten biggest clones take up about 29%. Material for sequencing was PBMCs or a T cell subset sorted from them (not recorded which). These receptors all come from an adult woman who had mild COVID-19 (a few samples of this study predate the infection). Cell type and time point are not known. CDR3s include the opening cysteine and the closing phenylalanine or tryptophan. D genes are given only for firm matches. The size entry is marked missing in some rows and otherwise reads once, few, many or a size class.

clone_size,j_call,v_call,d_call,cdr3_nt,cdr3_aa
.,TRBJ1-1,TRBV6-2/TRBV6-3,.,TGTGCCAGCAGTTATTGGCCACGACGGGACACTGAAGCTTTCTTT,CASSYWPRRDTEAFF
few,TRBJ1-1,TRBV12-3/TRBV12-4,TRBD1,TGTGCCAGCAGTTTTGCAGGGGGACAGGAAGCTTTCTTT,CASSFAGGQEAFF
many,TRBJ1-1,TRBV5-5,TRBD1,TGTGCCAGCAGCCCCGGGACAGCACCTGGGGACACTGAAGCTTTCTTT,CASSPGTAPGDTEAFF
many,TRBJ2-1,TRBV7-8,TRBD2,TGTGCCAGCAGCCACCAGCGGGAGTCGTTCACCAATGAGCAGTTCTTC,CASSHQRESFTNEQFF
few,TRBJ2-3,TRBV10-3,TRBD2,TGTGCCATCAGGATACTAGCGGGGAGCACAGATACGCAGTATTTT,CAIRILAGSTDTQYF
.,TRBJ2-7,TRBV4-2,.,TGTGCCAGCAGCCAATCAGGGGTACCCTACGAGCAGTACTTC,CASSQSGVPYEQYF
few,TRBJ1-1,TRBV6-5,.,TGTGCCAGCAGGATCGACAACTTGAACACTGAAGCTTTCTTT,CASRIDNLNTEAFF
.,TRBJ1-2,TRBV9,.,TGTGCCAGCAGCGTAGCACCGGCGGGCTACTATGGCTACACCTTC,CASSVAPAGYYGYTF
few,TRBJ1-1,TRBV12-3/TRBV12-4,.,TGTGCCAGCAGTTTAAACAGGGTGAACACTGAAGCTTTCTTT,CASSLNRVNTEAFF
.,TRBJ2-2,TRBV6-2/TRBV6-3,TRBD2,TGTGCCAGCAGTTACACCGGACTAGCGGGAGCAGGGAACACCGGGGAGCTGTTTTTT,CASSYTGLAGAGNTGELFF
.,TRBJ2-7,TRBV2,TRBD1,TGTGCCAGCAGTGTGTTCCCCTCGACAGGGGCGAACTACGAGCAGTACTTC,CASSVFPSTGANYEQYF
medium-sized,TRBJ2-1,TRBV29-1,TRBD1,TGCAGCGCCCGGACAGGGGAGTATGAGCAGTTCTTC,CSARTGEYEQFF
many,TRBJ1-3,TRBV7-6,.,TGTGCCAGCAGCTCAATTCCGAGCTCTGGAAACACCATATATTTT,CASSSIPSSGNTIYF
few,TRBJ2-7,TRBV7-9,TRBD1,TGTGCCAGCAGCTTAAGGCTTGGACAGGGCTACGAGCAGTACTTC,CASSLRLGQGYEQYF
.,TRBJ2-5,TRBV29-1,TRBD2,TGCAGCGTTCCCAAGACTAGCGGAGTACAAGAGACCCAGTACTTC,CSVPKTSGVQETQYF
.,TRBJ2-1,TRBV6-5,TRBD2,TGTGCCAGCAGTTACAAACTAGCGGGAGTGAATGAGCAGTTCTTC,CASSYKLAGVNEQFF
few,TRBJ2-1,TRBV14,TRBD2,TGTGCCAGCAGCCCGCTTATGACTAGCGGGAGTTTCCCATACAATGAGCAGTTCTTC,CASSPLMTSGSFPYNEQFF
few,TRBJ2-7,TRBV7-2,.,TGTGCCAGCAGCCCCGTAGCGGACTACGAGCAGTACTTC,CASSPVADYEQYF
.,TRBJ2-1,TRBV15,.,TGTGCCACCAGCAGAGATCCTGGGCCTAGCGCTACCAATGAGCAGTTCTTC,CATSRDPGPSATNEQFF
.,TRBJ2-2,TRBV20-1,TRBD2,TGCAGTGCTAGAGATGGGACTAGCTTGAACACCGGGGAGCTGTTTTTT,CSARDGTSLNTGELFF
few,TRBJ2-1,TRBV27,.,TGTGCCAGCAGTTTATCGGGCGGGACGTCCAACAATGAGCAGTTCTTC,CASSLSGGTSNNEQFF
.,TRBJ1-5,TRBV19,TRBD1,TGTGCCAGTAGTACAGGGGGCTGGAGTCAGCCCCAGCATTTT,CASSTGGWSQPQHF